This T cell receptor (beta chain) came from a study of blood T cells in healthy people across ages. Study results and limitations: Investigators viewed diversity estimates from one million T cells as underestimates, the study reported. Per million T cells, TCR beta diversity dropped about linearly as age rose.

The ends lost 4 bases at V and 4 bases at J; junction bases unmatched: 10. The germline gives CDR1 SQVTM, CDR2 ANQGSEA. The CDR3 sequence is 15 residues long. Then a second PCR, running about 6 to 11 cycles, was carried out with a sample-barcoded 5' primer and a J-beta primer mix. Each cDNA molecule was tagged by a template-switch adaptor that had 12 random nucleotides. TCRdb recomputed calls from the 5' RACE reads with MiXCR, one row per CDR3 protein. The data show 910,000 or so distinct CDR3 sequences, about 53% seen once. In the case of this clonotype: Its cognate antigen is unknown.

Isolation yielded PBMCs, at least 6 million per sample, in every case. Sequencing used blood. The TCR originated in a woman aged 55 to 70 in good health. This chain links TRBV29-1 with TRBJ2-1, with 7 bases that match TRBD1. The CDR3 is CSVAQGGGFYNEQFF. The CDR3 region has the DNA TGCAGCGTTGCTCAAGGGGGCGGTTTTTACAATGAGCAGTTCTTC.